The subject of this entry is one TCR beta chain. Authors' methods: Amplified reference gene primers provided the basis for estimating nucleated cell counts. Method: immunoSEQ multiplex PCR; TCRdb's copy keeps in-frame clones and lacks some. V, J and clone size were drawn from that table, and D and trimming were deduced from the DNA. Of 150,000 to 200,000 clones listed, 88% were seen once; the top ten hold approximately 9%. This record comes from a study of blood T cell repertoires in COVID-19. Trimming took 6 bases from V and 1 from J, leaving 12 bases between them. Germline CDR1 and CDR2: SNHLY and FYNNEI. The CDR3 is 14 residues long.

The chain combines TRBV2 with TRBJ1-1; TRBD1 is a possible D gene (6 bases). What was sequenced was PBMCs or T cells enriched from blood (not recorded which). The source is a woman under 30 who had recovered from COVID-19. CDR3 bases: TGTGCCAGCAGCCGCGGGGGCCCGAACACTGAAGCTTTCTTT. The encoded protein is CASSRGGPNTEAFF.